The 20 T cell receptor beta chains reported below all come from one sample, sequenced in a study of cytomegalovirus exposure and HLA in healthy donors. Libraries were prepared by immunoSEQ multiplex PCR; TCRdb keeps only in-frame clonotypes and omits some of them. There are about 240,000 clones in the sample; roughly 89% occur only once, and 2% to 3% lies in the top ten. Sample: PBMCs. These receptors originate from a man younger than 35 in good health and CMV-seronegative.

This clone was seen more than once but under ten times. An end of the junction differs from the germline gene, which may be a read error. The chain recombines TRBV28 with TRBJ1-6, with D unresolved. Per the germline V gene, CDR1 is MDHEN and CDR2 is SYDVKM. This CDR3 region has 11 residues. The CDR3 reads CASSENLPLHF. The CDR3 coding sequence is TGTGCCAGCAGTGAGAATTTACCCCTCCACTTT.

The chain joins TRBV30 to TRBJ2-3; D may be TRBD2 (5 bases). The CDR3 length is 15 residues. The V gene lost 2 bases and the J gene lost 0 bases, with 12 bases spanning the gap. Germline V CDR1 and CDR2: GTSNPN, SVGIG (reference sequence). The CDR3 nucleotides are TGTGCCTGGAGTATTCCAGCGGAGAGCACAGATACGCAGTATTTT. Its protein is CAWSIPAESTDTQYF.

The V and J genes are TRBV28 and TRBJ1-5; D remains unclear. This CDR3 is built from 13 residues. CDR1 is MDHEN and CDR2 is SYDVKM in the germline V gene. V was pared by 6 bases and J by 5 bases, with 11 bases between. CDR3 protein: CASSPGGDQPQHF. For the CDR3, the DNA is TGTGCCAGCAGCCCCGGCGGGGATCAGCCCCAGCATTTT.

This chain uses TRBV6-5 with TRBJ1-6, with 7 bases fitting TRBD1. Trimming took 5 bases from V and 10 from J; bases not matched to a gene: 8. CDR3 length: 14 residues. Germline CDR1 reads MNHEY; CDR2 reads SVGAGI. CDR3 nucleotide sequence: TGTGCCAGCAGTGGACAGGTTTTGGAATCACCCCTCCACTTT. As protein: CASSGQVLESPLHF.

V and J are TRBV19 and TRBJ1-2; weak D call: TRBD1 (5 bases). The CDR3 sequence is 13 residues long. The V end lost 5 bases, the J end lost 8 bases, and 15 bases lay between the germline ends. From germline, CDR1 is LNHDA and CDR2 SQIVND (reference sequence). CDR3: CASSLDTLLGYTF. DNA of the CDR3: TGTGCCAGTAGTTTGGACACCTTACTAGGCTACACCTTC.

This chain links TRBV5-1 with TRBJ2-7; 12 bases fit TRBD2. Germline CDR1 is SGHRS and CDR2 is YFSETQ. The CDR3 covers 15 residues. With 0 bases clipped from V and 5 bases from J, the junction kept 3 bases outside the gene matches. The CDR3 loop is CASSLASGRVHEQYF. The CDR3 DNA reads TGCGCCAGCAGCTTGGCTAGCGGGAGGGTGCACGAGCAGTACTTC.

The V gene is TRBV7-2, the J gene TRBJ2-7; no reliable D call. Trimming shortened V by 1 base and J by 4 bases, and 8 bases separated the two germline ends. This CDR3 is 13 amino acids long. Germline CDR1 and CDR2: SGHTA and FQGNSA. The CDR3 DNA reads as TGTGCCAGCAGCTTAGACCCGGGTTACGAGCAGTACTTC. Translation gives CASSLDPGYEQYF.

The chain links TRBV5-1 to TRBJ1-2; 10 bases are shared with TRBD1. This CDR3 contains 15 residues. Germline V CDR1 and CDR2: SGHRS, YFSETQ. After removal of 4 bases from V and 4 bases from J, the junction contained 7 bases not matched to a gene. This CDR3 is CASSPGQGETYGYTF. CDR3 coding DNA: TGCGCCAGCAGCCCCGGACAGGGGGAGACCTATGGCTACACCTTC.

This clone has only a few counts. In DNA, the CDR3 is TGTGCCAGCAGCTCGGGACTAGCGGCTGGGGCCAACGTCCTGACTTTC. As protein: CASSSGLAAGANVLTF. V gene TRBV7-2 combines with J gene TRBJ2-6, with 11 bases lining up with TRBD2. Germline V gene lookup returns CDR1 SGHTA and CDR2 FQGNSA. CDR3 length equals 16 residues. The J segment lost 2 bases and the V segment lost 4 bases, leaving 1 base of the junction unmatched.

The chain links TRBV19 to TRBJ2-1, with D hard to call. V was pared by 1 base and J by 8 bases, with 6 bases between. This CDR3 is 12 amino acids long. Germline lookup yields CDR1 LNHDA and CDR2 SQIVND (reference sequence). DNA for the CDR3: TGTGCCAGTAGTATAGTTGGGCATGAGCAGTTCTTC. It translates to CASSIVGHEQFF. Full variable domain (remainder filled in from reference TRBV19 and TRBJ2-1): DGGITQSPKYLFRKEGQNVTLSCEQNLNHDAMYWYRQDPGQGLRLIYYSQIVNDFQKGDIAEGYSVSREKKESFPLTVTSAQKNPTAFYLCASSIVGHEQFFGPGTRLTVL.

The CDR3 reads CAVGSSGNTIYF. The CDR3 bases are TGTGCCGTGGGGAGCTCTGGAAACACCATATATTTT. The J gene is TRBJ1-3, the V gene TRBV27; D gene unclear. The germline V gene encodes CDR1 MNHEY and CDR2 SMNVEV (reference sequence). This CDR3 comprises 12 residues. The V and J ends lost 11 bases and 0 bases respectively, with 8 bases between them.

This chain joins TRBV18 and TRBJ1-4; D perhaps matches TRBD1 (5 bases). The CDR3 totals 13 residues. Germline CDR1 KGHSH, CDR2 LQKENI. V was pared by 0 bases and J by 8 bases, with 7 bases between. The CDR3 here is CASSPPGEEKLFF. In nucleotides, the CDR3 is TGTGCCAGCTCACCACCAGGGGAAGAAAAACTGTTTTTT.

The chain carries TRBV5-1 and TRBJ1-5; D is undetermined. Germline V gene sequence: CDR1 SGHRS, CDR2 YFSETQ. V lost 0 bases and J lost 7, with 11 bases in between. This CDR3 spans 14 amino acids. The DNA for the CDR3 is TGCGCCAGCAGCTTGGCCGGGGAGCCACAGCCCCAGCATTTT. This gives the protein CASSLAGEPQPQHF.

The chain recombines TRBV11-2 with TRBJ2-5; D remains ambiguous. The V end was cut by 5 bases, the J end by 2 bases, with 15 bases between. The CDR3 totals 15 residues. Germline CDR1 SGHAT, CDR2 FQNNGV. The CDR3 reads CASSLSPPPQETQYF. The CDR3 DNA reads TGTGCCAGCAGCCTTAGTCCGCCCCCACAAGAGACCCAGTACTTC.

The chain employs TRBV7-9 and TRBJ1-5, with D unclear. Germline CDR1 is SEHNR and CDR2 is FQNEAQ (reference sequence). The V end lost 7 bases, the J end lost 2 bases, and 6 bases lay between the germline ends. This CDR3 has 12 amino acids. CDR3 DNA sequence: TGTGCCAGCACGGCGGGCAATCAGCCCCAGCATTTT. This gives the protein CASTAGNQPQHF. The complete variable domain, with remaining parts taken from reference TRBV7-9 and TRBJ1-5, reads DTGVSQNPRHKITKRGQNVTFRCDPISEHNRLYWYRQTLGQGPEFLTYFQNEAQLEKSRLLSDRFSAERPKGSFSTLEIQRTEQGDSAMYLCASTAGNQPQHFGDGTRLSIL.

The CDR3 DNA reads TGTGCCAGCAGGAGGCAGTCGAACACTGAAGCTTTCTTT. Translating gives CASRRQSNTEAFF. The chain has TRBV6-5 and TRBJ1-1, with D unclear. Germline loops: CDR1 MNHEY, CDR2 SVGAGI. V gave up 6 bases and J gave up 1 base, with 9 bases separating them. The CDR3 has 13 amino acids.

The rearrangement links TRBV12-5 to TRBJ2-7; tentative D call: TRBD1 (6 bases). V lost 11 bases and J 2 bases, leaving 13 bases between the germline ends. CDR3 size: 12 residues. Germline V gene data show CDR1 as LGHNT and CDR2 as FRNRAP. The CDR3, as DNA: TGTGCTCGAGGGGACATAACCTACGAGCAGTACTTC. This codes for CARGDITYEQYF.

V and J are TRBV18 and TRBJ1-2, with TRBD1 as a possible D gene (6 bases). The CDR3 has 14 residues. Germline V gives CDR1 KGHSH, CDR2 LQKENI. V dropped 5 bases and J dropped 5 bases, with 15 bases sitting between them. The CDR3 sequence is CASSVQQGWYGYTF. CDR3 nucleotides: TGTGCCAGCTCAGTTCAACAGGGATGGTATGGCTACACCTTC.

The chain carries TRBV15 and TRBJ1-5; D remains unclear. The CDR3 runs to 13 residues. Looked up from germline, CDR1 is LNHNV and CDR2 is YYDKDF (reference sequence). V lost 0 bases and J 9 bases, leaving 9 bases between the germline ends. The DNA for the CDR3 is TGTGCCACCAGCAGAGATCAATCTAGGCCCCAGCATTTT. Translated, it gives CATSRDQSRPQHF.

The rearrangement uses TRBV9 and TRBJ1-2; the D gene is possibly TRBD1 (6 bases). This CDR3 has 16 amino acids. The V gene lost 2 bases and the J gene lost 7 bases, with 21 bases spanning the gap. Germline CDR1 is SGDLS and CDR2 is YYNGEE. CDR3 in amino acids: CASSVLQGGGYAGYTF. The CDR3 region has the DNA TGTGCCAGCAGCGTGCTACAGGGCGGGGGGTATGCTGGCTACACCTTC.